The clone carrying this T cell receptor beta chain was observed a handful of times. The antigen is undetermined. Regarding treatment: roughly ten-day PBMC culture with coronavirus spike peptide pools or control peptides (ViraFEST assay). Before TCRs were sequenced, ViraFEST expanded antigen-specific T cells with peptide pools. The data were taken from a study of vaccination and CD4 T cells after COVID-19. Sequencing of DNA taken from cultured CD4+ T cells relied on the Oncomine TCR Beta short-read assay. MiXCR, run by TCRdb on the PCR reads, gives a single entry per CDR3 protein. The table includes approximately 20,000 distinct CDR3 sequences, around 29% detected once. The CDR3 totals 15 residues. Germline V gene lookup returns CDR1 SEHNR and CDR2 FQNEAQ (reference sequence). The V gene lost 4 bases and the J gene lost 3 bases, with 15 bases spanning the gap.

Specimen: cultured CD4+ T cells from blood. The source is a human donor with COVID-19. V is TRBV7-9 and J is TRBJ2-5; D is perhaps TRBD2 (5 bases). The CDR3 here is CASSSRGSEEETQYF. In DNA form, the CDR3 reads TGTGCCAGCAGCTCACGGGGTAGCGAGGAAGAGACCCAGTACTTC. Full variable domain (missing parts from reference TRBV7-9 and TRBJ2-5): DTGVSQNPRHKITKRGQNVTFRCDPISEHNRLYWYRQTLGQGPEFLTYFQNEAQLEKSRLLSDRFSAERPKGSFSTLEIQRTEQGDSAMYLCASSSRGSEEETQYFGPGTRLLVL.